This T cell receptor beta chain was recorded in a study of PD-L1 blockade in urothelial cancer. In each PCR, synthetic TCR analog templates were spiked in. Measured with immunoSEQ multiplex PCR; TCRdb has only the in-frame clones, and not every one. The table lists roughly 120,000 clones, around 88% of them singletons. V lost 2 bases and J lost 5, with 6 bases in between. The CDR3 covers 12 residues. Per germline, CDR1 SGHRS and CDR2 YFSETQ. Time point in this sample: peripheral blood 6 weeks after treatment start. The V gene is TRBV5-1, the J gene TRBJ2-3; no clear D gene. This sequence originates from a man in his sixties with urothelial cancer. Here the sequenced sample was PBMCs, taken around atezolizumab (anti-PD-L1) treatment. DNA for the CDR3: TGCGCCAGCAGCTTCCTAGGAGATACGCAGTATTTT. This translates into CASSFLGDTQYF.